This entry concerns a single T cell receptor beta chain. Its matching antigen is unknown. This record comes from a study of OX40 agonist ivuxolimab in advanced cancers. Data came from immunoSEQ multiplex PCR; TCRdb stores just in-frame clones and leaves some out. The sample holds fewer than 40,000 clones, around 80% seen once. Study observations and caveats: On average, CD8+ T cells had more expanded clones than CD4+.

The length of the CDR3 is 15 residues. Germline CDR1 and CDR2: SGHDN and FVKESK. On cycle 4 day 1 and cycle 7 day 1, as well as at baseline, blood was sampled. The material was CD4+ or CD8+ T cells sorted from blood, obtained in a trial of the OX40 agonist ivuxolimab. The receptor was derived from an adult with an advanced solid tumor such as melanoma, head and neck, liver or kidney cancer. The rearrangement joins TRBV14 to TRBJ2-5; the D gene is possibly TRBD1 (6 bases). The tail of the sequence fits TRBJ2-7 better, so the J call may be wrong. CDR3 coding DNA: TGTGCCAGCAGCCAAGATCCGGCCAGGGGCTACGAGCAGTACTTC. Encoded protein: CASSQDPARGYEQYF.